The 21 T cell receptor beta chains presented below share a single source sample, sequenced in a study of shared clonotypes between healthy human individuals. Method: immunoSEQ multiplex PCR; TCRdb's copy keeps in-frame clones and lacks some. The sample comprises fewer than 1.6 million clones, 98% of which are singletons, and over 0.3% rests with the top ten. What was sequenced was naive CD4+ T cells sorted from blood. Indicated subset: CD45RA+ positively selected. The receptor source for this set is a man between 25 and 39 years old in good health.

This rearrangement joins TRBV28 to TRBJ1-5, with unresolved D. The CDR3 is made up of 12 amino acids. V was trimmed by 5 bases and J by 5 bases, leaving 7 bases between them. Germline V gives CDR1 MDHEN, CDR2 SYDVKM. In nucleotides, the CDR3 is TGTGCCAGCAGTCCCCCCCATCAGCCCCAGCATTTT. It is translated as CASSPPHQPQHF.

The chain joins TRBV2 to TRBJ2-7, with TRBD2 identical over 9 bases. The length of the CDR3 is 13 residues. J was trimmed by 3 bases and V by 6 bases; bases with no gene match: 3. Per the germline V gene, CDR1 is SNHLY and CDR2 is FYNNEI. The CDR3 nucleotides are TGTGCCAGCAGGGTAGCGGGAGTCTACGAGCAGTACTTC. It is translated as CASRVAGVYEQYF.

The V and J genes are TRBV2 and TRBJ2-7; D unclear. CDR1 is SNHLY, CDR2 FYNNEI, per germline. Trimming pared 7 bases from V and 7 bases from J, leaving 11 bases between. The CDR3 sequence is 11 residues long. As DNA, the CDR3 is TGTGCCAGCACCCGGTATGGGGAGCAGTACTTC. Amino acid sequence: CASTRYGEQYF.

This chain links TRBV7-6 with TRBJ1-2; TRBD1 is a possible D gene (5 bases). The germline V gene encodes CDR1 SGHVS and CDR2 FNYEAQ. Trimming removed 4 bases from V and 3 bases from J, with 21 bases in between. The CDR3 spans 17 residues. The CDR3 DNA follows: TGTGCCAGCAGCTCTGGGTTCCGGCAGGGTTATGACTATGGCTACACCTTC. It yields the protein CASSSGFRQGYDYGYTF.

The chain carries TRBV2 and TRBJ2-7, with unresolved D. V gave up 4 bases and J gave up 0 bases, with 10 bases separating them. The CDR3 length is 14 residues. Per the germline V gene, CDR1 is SNHLY and CDR2 is FYNNEI. CDR3 protein: CASSVRTTSYEQYF. The CDR3 DNA follows: TGTGCCAGCAGTGTGAGGACGACCTCCTACGAGCAGTACTTC.

The chain links TRBV5-4 to TRBJ2-3; D possibly corresponds to TRBD2 (6 bases). With 2 bases removed from V and 2 bases from J, the gap between germline ends came to 21 bases. Germline loops: CDR1 SGHNT, CDR2 YYREEE (reference sequence). CDR3 length equals 18 residues. The CDR3 DNA sequence: TGTGCCAGCAGCTTTCCTGCGGGATACCGTCGGGACACAGATACGCAGTATTTT. Translated, it gives CASSFPAGYRRDTDTQYF. Complete variable domain (other parts from reference TRBV5-4 and TRBJ2-3): ETGVTQSPTHLIKTRGQQVTLRCSSQSGHNTVSWYQQALGQGPQFIFQYYREEENGRGNFPPRFSGLQFPNYSSELNVNALELDDSALYLCASSFPAGYRRDTDTQYFGPGTRLTVL.

This clone has only one observation. CDR3 sequence: CASSFLSGADSNQPQHF. CDR3 nucleotides: TGTGCCAGCAGCTTTTTGTCGGGGGCAGATAGCAATCAGCCCCAGCATTTT. The V and J genes are TRBV7-8 and TRBJ1-5; D might be TRBD1 (6 bases). CDR1 is SGHVS and CDR2 is FQNEAQ in the germline V gene. V was clipped by 3 bases and J by 0 bases, with 15 bases between them. This CDR3 is built from 17 residues.

The rearrangement joins TRBV11-2 to TRBJ1-4; D remains ambiguous. The germline gives CDR1 SGHAT, CDR2 FQNNGV. Between the trimmed V and J ends, which lost 5 bases and 8 bases, there was a span of 21 bases. The CDR3 totals 16 residues. The CDR3 loop reads CASSLGRSKSSEKLFF. CDR3 bases: TGTGCCAGCAGCCTGGGGAGGTCTAAGTCTTCGGAAAAACTGTTTTTT.

The V gene is TRBV6-1, the J gene TRBJ2-7; no definite D call. Trimming cost V 1 base and J 7 bases, with 17 bases left between them. CDR3 size: 15 residues. Germline CDR1 and CDR2: MNHNS and SASEGT. This CDR3 is CASSEDTWTPGEQYF. The DNA for the CDR3 is TGTGCCAGCAGTGAAGACACGTGGACCCCCGGTGAGCAGTACTTC.

V and J are TRBV7-9 and TRBJ1-1; D unresolved. The germline V and J ends were trimmed by 2 bases and 1 base, with 8 bases remaining between them. There are 14 residues in the CDR3. Germline V gives CDR1 SEHNR, CDR2 FQNEAQ (reference sequence). CDR3 DNA: TGTGCCAGCAGCTTAAGTGGCTGGAACACTGAAGCTTTCTTT. As protein: CASSLSGWNTEAFF.

This clone was seen just once. V gene TRBV6-1 combines with J gene TRBJ2-7; TRBD1 matches at 10 bases. CDR3 length: 14 amino acids. The V gene's germline CDR1 is MNHNS and CDR2 SASEGT. V dropped 6 bases and J dropped 2; count of bases not matched to a gene: 4. CDR3 in DNA: TGTGCCAGCAGGGGACAGGGGCCAACCTACGAGCAGTACTTC. It yields the protein CASRGQGPTYEQYF.

This chain connects TRBV7-9 to TRBJ1-1; D possibly corresponds to TRBD1 (5 bases). CDR3 length: 13 amino acids. V shed 2 bases and J shed 5 bases, with 9 bases lying between them. The germline CDR1 and CDR2 sequences are SEHNR and FQNEAQ (reference sequence). Here the CDR3 reads CASSLFGGTEAFF. CDR3 DNA: TGTGCCAGCAGCTTATTCGGGGGGACTGAAGCTTTCTTT.

With respect to this clone: Other DNA sequences within the sample encode an identical CDR3. This chain connects TRBV7-2 to TRBJ2-7; TRBD1 agrees at 9 bases. From germline, CDR1 is SGHTA and CDR2 FQGNSA. CDR3 size: 14 residues. V dropped 3 bases and J dropped 4; count of bases not matched to a gene: 4. The CDR3 bases are TGTGCCAGCAGCTTGGACAGGGGTACGTACGAGCAGTACTTC. As protein: CASSLDRGTYEQYF.

The chain has TRBV11-3 and TRBJ2-7; no firm D call. This CDR3 spans 14 amino acids. Trimming took off 5 bases at V and 3 bases at J, with 14 bases between the two ends. Germline CDR1 is SGHNT and CDR2 is YENEEA. The CDR3 loop is CASSPPLSHYEQYF. The CDR3 DNA follows: TGTGCCAGCAGCCCCCCCTTGTCCCACTACGAGCAGTACTTC.

This chain uses TRBV2 with TRBJ1-1; D gene uncertain. The V and J ends lost 11 bases and 6 bases respectively, with 22 bases between them. The CDR3 has 14 residues. Germline loops: CDR1 SNHLY, CDR2 FYNNEI. The CDR3 loop reads CASSSRDGGPEAFF. As DNA, the CDR3 is TGTGCCTCCAGCAGCCGCGACGGCGGCCCTGAAGCTTTCTTT. The full variable domain, completed using reference TRBV2 and TRBJ1-1, is EPEVTQTPSHQVTQMGQEVILRCVPISNHLYFYWYRQILGQKVEFLVSFYNNEISEKSEIFDDQFSVERPDGSNFTLKIRSTKLEDSAMYFCASSSRDGGPEAFFGQGTRLTVV.

V and J are TRBV15 and TRBJ1-2, with D possibly TRBD1 on 6 matching bases. The length of the CDR3 is 16 residues. V gave up 1 base and J gave up 7 bases, with 19 bases separating them. Germline V gene data show CDR1 as LNHNV and CDR2 as YYDKDF (reference sequence). The chain's CDR3 is CATSRAYGEGEFGYTF. As DNA, the CDR3 is TGTGCCACCAGCAGAGCCTACGGCGAGGGGGAGTTTGGCTACACCTTC.

This clone was seen a single time. V gene TRBV6-5 combines with J gene TRBJ2-7; 8 positions agree with TRBD2. The CDR3 contains 14 residues. Germline V gene data show CDR1 as MNHEY and CDR2 as SVGAGI. The J segment lost 2 bases and the V segment lost 6 bases, leaving 6 bases of the junction unmatched. As DNA, the CDR3 is TGTGCCAGCAGCCAAACTAGCGGAGCCTACGAGCAGTACTTC. It encodes CASSQTSGAYEQYF.

The chain combines TRBV28 with TRBJ1-5; 12 positions match TRBD1. V shed 7 bases, J shed 4 bases, and the junction held 8 bases outside the gene matches. This CDR3 has 16 amino acids. Germline assignment: CDR1 MDHEN and CDR2 SYDVKM. The CDR3, as DNA: TGTGCCAGCACCAGGGACAGGGGGCTAGGAAATCAGCCCCAGCATTTT. It codes for CASTRDRGLGNQPQHF. The full variable domain, its missing parts supplied by reference TRBV28 and TRBJ1-5, is DVKVTQSSRYLVKRTGEKVFLECVQDMDHENMFWYRQDPGLGLRLIYFSYDVKMKEKGDIPEGYSVSREKKERFSLILESASTNQTSMYLCASTRDRGLGNQPQHFGDGTRLSIL.

V gene TRBV18 combines with J gene TRBJ1-2; 8 nucleotides line up with TRBD1. This CDR3 has 15 amino acids. Per germline, CDR1 KGHSH and CDR2 LQKENI. The V and J ends lost 3 bases and 7 bases, in that order; junction bases with no gene match: 10. The CDR3 DNA reads TGTGCCAGCTCACCTGGGACAGGACTTAGGAGTGGCTACACCTTC. Amino acid sequence: CASSPGTGLRSGYTF. The full variable domain, its missing parts supplied by reference TRBV18 and TRBJ1-2, is NAGVMQNPRHLVRRRGQEARLRCSPMKGHSHVYWYRQLPEEGLKFMVYLQKENIIDESGMPKERFSAEFPKEGPSILRIQQVVRGDSAAYFCASSPGTGLRSGYTFGSGTRLTVV.

In this sample, this clone turned up once. V and J are TRBV29-1 and TRBJ2-1; perhaps TRBD1 as D (5 bases). CDR1 SQVTM and CDR2 ANQGSEA come from the germline V gene. The CDR3 consists of 12 residues. Trimming shortened V by 3 bases and J by 5 bases, and 8 bases separated the two germline ends. The CDR3 coding sequence is TGCAGCGTTGACAAGGACAACAATGAGCAGTTCTTC. Its translation: CSVDKDNNEQFF.

Here the CDR3 reads CASSVGGEDTQYF. Here the CDR3 DNA reads TGTGCCAGCAGCGTAGGGGGGGAAGATACGCAGTATTTT. The V call is TRBV9, the J call TRBJ2-3; D perhaps matches TRBD2 (6 bases). Trimming took 0 bases from V and 5 from J, leaving 7 bases between them. The CDR3 loop spans 13 amino acids. CDR1 and CDR2 (germline): SGDLS, YYNGEE.